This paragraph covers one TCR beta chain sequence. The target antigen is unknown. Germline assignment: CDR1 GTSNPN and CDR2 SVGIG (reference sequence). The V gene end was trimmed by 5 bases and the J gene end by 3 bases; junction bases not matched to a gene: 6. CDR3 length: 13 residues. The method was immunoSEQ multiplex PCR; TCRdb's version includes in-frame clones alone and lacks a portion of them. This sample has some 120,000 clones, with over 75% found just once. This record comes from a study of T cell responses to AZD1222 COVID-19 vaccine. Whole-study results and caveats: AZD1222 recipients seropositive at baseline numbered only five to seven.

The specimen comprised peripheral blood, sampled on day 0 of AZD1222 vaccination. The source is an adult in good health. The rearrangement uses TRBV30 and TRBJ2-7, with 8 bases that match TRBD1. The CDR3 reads CAWETGAFYEQYF. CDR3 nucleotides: TGTGCCTGGGAGACAGGGGCTTTCTACGAGCAGTACTTC.